This T cell receptor beta chain was captured in a study of tumor and adjacent non-tumor tissue in lung cancer. Study-wide results and caveats: In normal lung, the top 100 clones were significantly more dominant than in tumor.

CDR3 length: 16 residues. CDR1 and CDR2 from the germline V gene are SGHKS and YYEKEE (reference sequence). There are a few counts of this clonotype. The antigen is undetermined. At one end the junction does not follow the germline gene, possibly because of a read error. A modified ARM-PCR protocol with three rounds of nested PCR amplified TCRbeta. TCRdb reprocessed the multiplex PCR reads via MiXCR and lists one record per CDR3 protein. The table includes over 85,000 distinct CDR3 sequences, about 87% detected once. The template was RNA from unsorted bulk tissue. Donors were chemotherapy-naive, newly diagnosed lung cancer surgical patients in China, August–late 2014.

The gene calls are TRBV5-5 and TRBJ2-3, with D possibly TRBD2 on 7 matching bases. Sample: lung tumor tissue. The sequence was obtained from a man between 65 and 85 years old with non-small cell lung cancer. In DNA, the CDR3 is TGTGCCAGTAGCCTGACCCAAGGGGGGGGCACAGATACGCAGTATTTC. Its translation: CASSLTQGGGTDTQYF.